This TCR beta chain is drawn from a study of cytomegalovirus exposure and HLA in healthy donors. PCR used 60 Vbeta primers and 13 Jbeta primers. Only in-frame clones appear in the TCRdb table, and some are missing; sequencing was by immunoSEQ multiplex PCR. This sample yields some 220,000 clones, of which about 77% are seen a single time; roughly 0.45% belongs to the top ten. Unmatched junction bases numbered 9, after V lost 4 bases and J lost 13 bases. Germline lookup yields CDR1 SGHDN and CDR2 FVKESK. This CDR3 is built from 13 residues. V is TRBV14 and J is TRBJ1-4; TRBD1 agrees at 7 bases. This receptor was obtained from a boy between 10 and 17 years old in good health and CMV-seronegative. The specimen sequenced was PBMCs. The CDR3 DNA sequence: TGTGCCAGCAGCCCGTTGACAGGGACGAGACTGTTTTTT. It is translated as CASSPLTGTRLFF.